This T cell receptor (beta chain) was sequenced in a study of blood T cell repertoires in COVID-19. Study-level background: Whether acute or convalescent, the COVID-19 samples came from the United States, Italy and Spain. Sample material is recorded as cDNA or gDNA derived from T cells, B-cell-depleted T cells, or PBMCs.

Germline V gives CDR1 GTSNPN, CDR2 SVGIG (reference sequence). Trimming pared 0 bases from V and 4 bases from J, leaving 12 bases between. CDR3 length: 14 residues. Study processing details: Nucleated cell number was recorded as an estimate derived from reference gene primer amplification. Libraries were prepared by immunoSEQ multiplex PCR; TCRdb keeps only in-frame clonotypes and omits some of them. The D gene and trimming were derived from the DNA, and the V and J assignments and clone size from that table. The sample yields more than 95,000 clones, 81% seen once. The source is a woman between 70 and 85 years old with acute or convalescent COVID-19. The material sequenced was peripheral blood. The chain combines TRBV30 with TRBJ1-2; D might be TRBD1 (5 bases). This CDR3 is CAWSVLGQIYGYTF. DNA of the CDR3: TGTGCCTGGAGTGTATTGGGGCAGATCTATGGCTACACCTTC.